This TCR beta chain was found in a study of T cells in Graves' hyperthyroidism and ophthalmopathy. From RNA transcripts, TCR beta CDR3 regions were amplified. HTBI primers were the set used in a first-round RT-PCR of the TCR CDR3. TCRdb re-called the multiplex PCR reads through MiXCR, storing one row per CDR3 protein. The sample contains a few hundred thousand distinct CDR3 sequences, about half of which appear only once. Trimming at V came to 6 bases and at J to 5 bases, leaving 3 bases not matched to a gene. Per the germline V gene, CDR1 is DFQATT and CDR2 is SNEGSKA (reference sequence). This CDR3 comprises 13 residues. Graves' hyperthyroidism qualified as stable when ophthalmopathy did not progress within 18 months. Lactation, pregnancy, other autoimmune disease or uncontrolled infection excluded patients. The diagnostic basis comprised clinical symptoms, serum thyroxine and TRAb, thyroid ultrasound and orbital computed tomography.

Sequencing was done on a sample of peripheral blood or thyroid tissue (not recorded which). This rearrangement joins TRBV20-1 to TRBJ2-5; 13 bases line up with TRBD2. The receptor comes from a young woman with Graves' hyperthyroidism. The CDR3 DNA reads TGCAGTGCCGGGACTAGCGGGATGGAGACCCAGTACTTC. Translating it yields CSAGTSGMETQYF.